The source of this T cell receptor beta chain is a study of CXCR3-negative and CXCR3-positive naive CD8 T cells. Whole-study findings and limits: Similar TRBV-TRBJ usage was seen in naive cells (both CXCR3-negative and CXCR3-positive), but memory cells differed. When CXCR3-positive naive cells were set against CXCR3-negative naive cells, the former had more hydrophobic TRB CDR3s.

UMI-labeled 5' RACE TRB cDNA libraries were prepared from the cells. No DNA is given; TCRdb re-called the 5' RACE reads and lists each CDR3 protein once. The sample table includes about 8,000 distinct CDR3 sequences. Sorting was done in triplicate for each CD8+ T cell subset (about 330,000 cells each). A CD45RO-CCR7+CD27+CD95- phenotype identified naive CD8+ T cells. Regarding this clonotype: The antigen is undetermined.

The CDR3 runs to 14 residues. This sequence was found in a human donor in good health. Some clones in this sample may be carry-over from other donors' samples. Material for sequencing was naive CXCR3- CD8+ T cells from blood. Subset: CD45RO-CCR7+CD27+CD95- naive CD8+ T cells lacking CXCR3 (TNR3-). The chain carries TRBV12-3 or TRBV12-4 and TRBJ2-1; checking the TCRdb D call of TRBD1 is not possible without DNA. CDR3 region: CASSLTGGYNEQFF.